This record concerns one T cell receptor beta chain sequence. With 60 Vbeta and 13 Jbeta primers, the PCR was carried out. Sequencing was performed with immunoSEQ multiplex PCR; in TCRdb, only in-frame clones are kept and a portion is missing. The sample shows over 90,000 clones, around 73% of them seen only once. Looked up from germline, CDR1 is LNHDA and CDR2 is SQIVND (reference sequence). The CDR3 extends over 16 amino acids. V lost 1 base, J lost 2 bases, and 13 bases lay in between. This entry comes from a study of cytomegalovirus exposure and HLA in healthy donors. Overall study context: Unique TCRs from HLA-typed donors, some 85 million of them, were held in an early data release. Among the 398 donors who were genotyped, around 77% fell in the genetic ancestry cluster that is associated with self-reported Caucasian donors.

The clonotype comes from a man in his forties in good health and CMV-seronegative. The source material was PBMCs. This chain connects TRBV19 to TRBJ2-3, with D perhaps TRBD1 (6 bases). The CDR3 coding sequence is TGTGCCAGTAGTATAGCTCACGGACAGCTCACAGATACGCAGTATTTT. Its translation: CASSIAHGQLTDTQYF.